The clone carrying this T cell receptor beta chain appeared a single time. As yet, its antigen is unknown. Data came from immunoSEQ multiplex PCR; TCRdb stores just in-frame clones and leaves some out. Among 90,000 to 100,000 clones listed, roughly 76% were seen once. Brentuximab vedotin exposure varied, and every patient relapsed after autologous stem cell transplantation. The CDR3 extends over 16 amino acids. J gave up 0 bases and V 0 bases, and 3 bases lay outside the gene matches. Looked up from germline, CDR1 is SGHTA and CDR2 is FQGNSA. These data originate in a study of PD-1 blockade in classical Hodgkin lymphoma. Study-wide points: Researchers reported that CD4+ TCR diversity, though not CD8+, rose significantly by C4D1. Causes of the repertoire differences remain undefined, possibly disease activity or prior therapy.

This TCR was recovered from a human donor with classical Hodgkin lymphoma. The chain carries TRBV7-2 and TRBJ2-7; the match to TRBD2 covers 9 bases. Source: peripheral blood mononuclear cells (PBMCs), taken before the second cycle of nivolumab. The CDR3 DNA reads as TGTGCCAGCAGCTTAGCGTCTAGCGGGACCTCCTACGAGCAGTACTTC. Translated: CASSLASSGTSYEQYF.